Listed below are T cell receptor beta chains from one sample, sequenced in a study of T cells in tuberculosis. Profiling relied on immunoSEQ multiplex PCR, and the TCRdb table lists in-frame clones only, not all of them. Of approximately 46,000 clones in the sample, around 96% are singletons; the top ten hold 1.4%. The sample consisted of PBMCs, taken at tuberculosis diagnosis. These receptors originate from an adult with tuberculosis. Each CDR3 is given with its conserved first and last residue. A D gene is named only where the DNA matches it firmly. Clone size is stated in some rows and not others, as once, few, many or a class when expanded.

CDR3 DNA | CDR3 protein | J gene | D gene | clone size | V gene
TGTGCCGCCGCCACACCGGGTGAAAAACTGTTTTTT | CAAATPGEKLFF | TRBJ1-4 | NA | NA | TRBV5-4
TGTGCCAGTAGTATCGCCGGACTAGCGGGTACCTACAATGAGCAGTTCTTC | CASSIAGLAGTYNEQFF | TRBJ2-1 | TRBD2 | NA | TRBV19
TGTGCCAGCAGCGGGAGGAGTCTCCCAGCCAACTATGGCTACACCTTC | CASSGRSLPANYGYTF | TRBJ1-2 | NA | few | TRBV9
TGTGCCAGCAGATCCGGGGGGAACACCGGGGAGCTGTTTTTT | CASRSGGNTGELFF | TRBJ2-2 | NA | NA | TRBV6-5
TGTGCCAGCAGTCCCACAGGGCTATGGGGCTACACCTTC | CASSPTGLWGYTF | TRBJ1-2 | NA | NA | TRBV27
TGTGCCAGCAGTGGCGCGGGGGGGTCGGACTACAATGAGCAGTTCTTC | CASSGAGGSDYNEQFF | TRBJ2-1 | TRBD2 | once | TRBV2
TGCGCCAGCAGCCCCGTTAGATCATATTCAAACAATGAGCAGTTCTTC | CASSPVRSYSNNEQFF | TRBJ2-1 | NA | NA | TRBV5-1
TGTGCCAGCAGTTACGGGACAGTTCGGACTGAAGCTTTCTTT | CASSYGTVRTEAFF | TRBJ1-1 | TRBD1 | NA | TRBV6-5
TGTGCCAGCAGCTTGACTAGCGCTTACGAGCAGTACTTC | CASSLTSAYEQYF | TRBJ2-7 | TRBD2 | NA | TRBV13
TGCGCCAGCAGCCAAGAAACCCGCAGTGAGCAGTTCTTC | CASSQETRSEQFF | TRBJ2-1 | NA | NA | TRBV4-3
TGTGCCAGCAGCTCTGACAGGTTCTCTGGAAACACCATATATTTT | CASSSDRFSGNTIYF | TRBJ1-3 | NA | once | TRBV5-4
TGTGCCAGCAGTTTATTGACTACAGGGGTTCATGAAAAACTGTTTTTT | CASSLLTTGVHEKLFF | TRBJ1-4 | TRBD1 | once | TRBV27
TGTGCCAGCAGTGCTACTAGCGGAACCTACGAGCAGTACTTC | CASSATSGTYEQYF | TRBJ2-7 | TRBD2 | once | TRBV6-5
TGTGCCAGCAGCTTGGCCCAGGGAGCGGGAGGGCCTGCAGAGACCCAGTACTTC | CASSLAQGAGGPAETQYF | TRBJ2-5 | TRBD2 | NA | TRBV5-6
TGTGCCTGGAGTCCCACAGGAGGGAACAATCAGCCCCAGCATTTT | CAWSPTGGNNQPQHF | TRBJ1-5 | NA | NA | TRBV30
TGTGCCAGCAGCTTATTACCGATTAGCGGGAGGGCCCCAAACGAGCAGTACTTC | CASSLLPISGRAPNEQYF | TRBJ2-7 | TRBD2 | NA | TRBV7-2
TGTGCCAGCAGCTTAAAGGCTAGCGGGATCACAGATACGCAGTATTTT | CASSLKASGITDTQYF | TRBJ2-3 | TRBD2 | NA | TRBV7-2
TGTGCCAGCTTTTCCGGGACACCTAGCAATCAGCCCCAGCATTTT | CASFSGTPSNQPQHF | TRBJ1-5 | NA | NA | TRBV28
TGTGCCATCAGTACAGCACCGAGCAATCAGCCCCAGCATTTT | CAISTAPSNQPQHF | TRBJ1-5 | NA | once | TRBV10-3
TGTGCCACCAAGAGGGGGCAAAGAGGTACTGAAGCTTTCTTT | CATKRGQRGTEAFF | TRBJ1-1 | TRBD1 | NA | TRBV15